Presented here are 15 T cell receptor beta chains from one specimen sequenced in a study of blood T cell repertoires in COVID-19. Method: immunoSEQ multiplex PCR; TCRdb's copy keeps in-frame clones and lacks some. The sample lists more than 95,000 clones; approximately 80% were seen once. Specimen: peripheral blood. The source is a woman aged 80 or older with active or convalescent COVID-19.

This chain joins TRBV10-3 and TRBJ2-1, with 10 bases aligning to TRBD2. The germline gives CDR1 ENHRY, CDR2 SYGVKD. This CDR3 spans 16 amino acids. The trim removed 6 bases at V and 3 bases at J, leaving 8 bases unmatched. The CDR3 DNA is TGTGCCATCAGGGGGACTAGCGTAAACCGCTACAATGAGCAGTTCTTC. It is translated as CAIRGTSVNRYNEQFF.

The J gene is TRBJ2-7, the V gene TRBV5-8; TRBD1 agrees at 12 bases. CDR3 length: 15 residues. With V trimmed by 4 bases and J by 4 bases, 6 bases remained unmatched. The germline V gene encodes CDR1 SGHTS and CDR2 YDEGEE. The CDR3 spells CASSQPGQGAYEQYF. The CDR3 coding sequence is TGTGCCAGCAGCCAACCGGGACAGGGGGCTTACGAGCAGTACTTC.

The V and J genes are TRBV24-1 and TRBJ1-5; D remains ambiguous. Germline-derived CDR1 and CDR2 are KGHDR and SFDVKD. Trimming left V 9 bases short and J 6 bases short, with 14 bases between. This CDR3 has 13 amino acids. The CDR3 nucleotides read TGTGCCACCGCTCCAAAATCGGGTCAGCCCCAGCATTTT. Protein sequence: CATAPKSGQPQHF.

This clone was observed a handful of times. The CDR3 coding sequence is TGTGCCAGCAGCCCAACAGGGCCGGGCAATCAGCCCCAGCATTTT. Amino acids: CASSPTGPGNQPQHF. V and J are TRBV7-2 and TRBJ1-5, with D possibly matching TRBD1 (6 bases). V was pared by 5 bases and J by 2 bases, with 13 bases between. The CDR3 is 15 amino acids. Looked up from germline, CDR1 is SGHTA and CDR2 is FQGNSA.

This clone was observed a handful of times. The rearrangement joins TRBV5-1 to TRBJ1-1; the match to TRBD1 covers 10 bases. Per the germline V gene, CDR1 is SGHRS and CDR2 is YFSETQ. With V trimmed by 1 base and J by 5 bases, 5 bases remained unmatched. This CDR3 spans 15 amino acids. CDR3 protein: CASSLFGQGETEAFF. The CDR3 DNA sequence: TGCGCCAGCAGCTTGTTTGGACAGGGGGAAACTGAAGCTTTCTTT.

The V and J genes are TRBV5-1 and TRBJ2-7, with 10 bases identical to TRBD2. Germline assignment: CDR1 SGHRS and CDR2 YFSETQ. Trimming removed 0 bases from V and 0 bases from J; junction bases left unmatched: 0. The CDR3 totals 15 residues. This CDR3 is CASSLGLAGSYEQYF. DNA for the CDR3: TGCGCCAGCAGCTTGGGACTAGCGGGCTCCTACGAGCAGTACTTC. Looking up the rest from reference TRBV5-1 and TRBJ2-7 gives the full variable domain: KAGVTQTPRYLIKTRGQQVTLSCSPISGHRSVSWYQQTPGQGLQFLFEYFSETQRNKGNFPGRFSGRQFSNSRSEMNVSTLELGDSALYLCASSLGLAGSYEQYFGPGTRLTVT.

The gene calls are TRBV18 and TRBJ1-1, with D possibly TRBD1 on 5 matching bases. V gave up 4 bases and J gave up 7 bases, with 13 bases separating them. This CDR3 region has 13 residues. The germline gives CDR1 KGHSH, CDR2 LQKENI. CDR3 region: CASSQSGVGEAFF. Here the CDR3 DNA reads TGTGCCAGCTCACAGTCGGGGGTCGGTGAAGCTTTCTTT.

The rearrangement links TRBV19 to TRBJ1-1, with D unclear. In germline, CDR1 is LNHDA, CDR2 SQIVND (reference sequence). The CDR3 extends over 16 amino acids. V was shortened by 1 base and J by 0 bases, with 12 bases between the two germline ends. In DNA, the CDR3 is TGTGCCAGTAGTATAGTGGCAGTATCCATGAACACTGAAGCTTTCTTT. This encodes CASSIVAVSMNTEAFF.

The chain couples TRBV5-1 to TRBJ2-7, with a tentative D call TRBD1 (6 bases). From germline, CDR1 is SGHRS and CDR2 YFSETQ. Trimming took 4 bases from V and 6 from J, leaving 11 bases between them. The length of the CDR3 is 12 residues. The CDR3 loop is CASSKDRSEQYF. DNA of the CDR3: TGCGCCAGCAGCAAAGACAGGTCCGAGCAGTACTTC.

This chain connects TRBV24-1 to TRBJ2-6; possibly TRBD1 for D (6 bases). The CDR3 has 15 residues. In germline, CDR1 is KGHDR, CDR2 SFDVKD. Deletions cut 4 bases from V and 4 bases from J, with 10 bases between. This CDR3 reads CATSERGSGANVLTF. In DNA form, the CDR3 reads TGTGCCACCAGTGAGAGGGGGTCAGGGGCCAACGTCCTGACTTTC.

The V call is TRBV27, the J call TRBJ2-5; the match to TRBD1 covers 10 bases. The V gene end was trimmed by 4 bases and the J gene end by 5 bases; junction bases not matched to a gene: 7. Germline CDR1 is MNHEY and CDR2 is SMNVEV (reference sequence). This CDR3 has 15 amino acids. The DNA for the CDR3 is TGTGCCAGCAGTTCTTCCGGGACAGGGGTCGAGACCCAGTACTTC. It translates to CASSSSGTGVETQYF.

The chain carries TRBV19 and TRBJ1-3; TRBD1 matches 8 bases. The CDR3 covers 17 residues. CDR1 is LNHDA and CDR2 is SQIVND in the germline V gene (reference sequence). J was trimmed by 4 bases and V by 2 bases; bases with no gene match: 10. The CDR3 sequence: CASSIPASWDRGNTIYF. In DNA form, the CDR3 reads TGTGCCAGTAGTATACCGGCGTCCTGGGACAGGGGAAACACCATATATTTT.

This rearrangement joins TRBV6-5 to TRBJ1-1; 9 nucleotides line up with TRBD1. The germline V gene encodes CDR1 MNHEY and CDR2 SVGAGI. Trimming took 4 bases from V and 1 from J; bases not matched to a gene: 7. This CDR3 is 16 amino acids long. The CDR3 protein is CASSSDRGRGNTEAFF. The CDR3 nucleotides are TGTGCCAGCAGTTCGGACAGGGGAAGAGGGAACACTGAAGCTTTCTTT.

This chain joins TRBV24-1 and TRBJ1-5, with TRBD1 identical over 7 bases. The germline V gene encodes CDR1 KGHDR and CDR2 SFDVKD. V lost 3 bases, J lost 5 bases, and 6 bases stayed unmatched. The CDR3 loop spans 15 amino acids. DNA for the CDR3: TGTGCCACCAGTGATCGCCAGGGGGATCATCAGCCCCAGCATTTT. Translating it yields CATSDRQGDHQPQHF.

The DNA of the CDR3 is TGTGCCAGTAGTATGTCCTCTCGCGGGGCAGATACGCAGTATTTT. Its translation is CASSMSSRGADTQYF. This chain connects TRBV19 to TRBJ2-3; possibly TRBD2 for D (6 bases). Germline assignment: CDR1 LNHDA and CDR2 SQIVND (reference sequence). This CDR3 has 15 residues. V was clipped by 3 bases and J by 4 bases, with 14 bases between them.